This entry lists 25 T cell receptor beta chains sequenced from one sample in a study of shared clonotypes between healthy human individuals. Using immunoSEQ multiplex PCR, the repertoire was profiled, and TCRdb retains in-frame clones only, with some absent. The sample has 2.3 million or so clones; more than 80% are singletons. The material sequenced was naive CD4+ T cells from PBMCs. The sample's subset: CD45RA+ positively selected. The origin of the receptors is a man aged 18-30 years in good health. Some clones in this sample may be carry-over from other donors' samples.

A remark on this clone: Other DNA sequences in the sample encode the same CDR3. V is TRBV10-3 and J is TRBJ2-1; D unclear. The germline V and J ends were trimmed by 0 bases and 2 bases, with 8 bases remaining between them. This CDR3 comprises 15 residues. Germline-derived CDR1 and CDR2 are ENHRY and SYGVKD. The DNA for the CDR3 is TGTGCCATCAGTGAGTCCGGCGGCCCCTACAATGAGCAGTTCTTC. This encodes CAISESGGPYNEQFF.

The chain uses TRBV5-5 and TRBJ2-7; 11 nucleotides line up with TRBD2. J was trimmed by 0 bases and V by 5 bases; bases with no gene match: 4. Looked up from germline, CDR1 is SGHKS and CDR2 is YYEKEE (reference sequence). This CDR3 has 15 residues. Here the CDR3 DNA reads TGTGCCAGCAGAACTAGCGGGAGTCTCTCCTACGAGCAGTACTTC. It specifies CASRTSGSLSYEQYF.

This chain links TRBV4-1 with TRBJ2-3, with a tentative D call TRBD2 (5 bases). Trimming took 3 bases from V and 8 from J, leaving 15 bases between them. Germline loops: CDR1 MGHRA, CDR2 YSYEKL. The CDR3 spans 14 residues. The CDR3: CASSHPAGPGTQYF. In DNA form, the CDR3 reads TGCGCCAGCAGCCATCCTGCGGGTCCCGGTACGCAGTATTTT.

The sample holds one count of this clone. This rearrangement joins TRBV10-3 to TRBJ1-1; D unresolved. Deletions cut 1 base from V and 4 bases from J, with 13 bases between. The CDR3 is 15 amino acids. Germline-derived CDR1 and CDR2 are ENHRY and SYGVKD. CDR3: CAISEFPGLATEAFF. CDR3 bases: TGTGCCATCAGTGAGTTTCCGGGGTTGGCCACTGAAGCTTTCTTT.

The gene calls are TRBV5-6 and TRBJ2-7; D remains unclear. Germline lookup yields CDR1 SGHDT and CDR2 YYEEEE. Between the trimmed V and J ends, which lost 1 base and 4 bases, there was a span of 18 bases. This CDR3 region has 16 residues. The CDR3 here is CASSLRTITEGYEQYF. In DNA, the CDR3 is TGTGCCAGCAGCTTGAGGACCATAACAGAAGGGTACGAGCAGTACTTC.

The chain uses TRBV7-9 and TRBJ2-2; D is undetermined. The CDR3 sequence is 17 residues long. Deletions cut 2 bases from V and 4 bases from J, with 17 bases between. The V gene's germline CDR1 is SEHNR and CDR2 FQNEAQ (reference sequence). The CDR3 region has the DNA TGTGCCAGCAGCTTATATTCCCGGGCGGAGAGCACCGGGGAGCTGTTTTTT. It encodes CASSLYSRAESTGELFF.

This chain uses TRBV15 with TRBJ2-2; D ambiguous. Germline V lookup: CDR1 LNHNV, CDR2 YYDKDF (reference sequence). The CDR3 is 15 residues long. V lost 5 bases and J lost 6, with 16 bases in between. As DNA, the CDR3 is TGTGCCACCAGCTCAAGCCCCGTTGATTCCGGGGAGCTGTTTTTT. This encodes CATSSSPVDSGELFF.

The rearrangement uses TRBV10-3 and TRBJ1-2; D is unclear. CDR3 size: 12 residues. Germline values: CDR1 ENHRY, CDR2 SYGVKD. Trimming shortened V by 4 bases and J by 5 bases, and 8 bases separated the two germline ends. The CDR3 DNA reads as TGTGCCATCAGTGGGGGTTCTTATGGCTACACCTTC. This gives the protein CAISGGSYGYTF.

This chain links TRBV18 with TRBJ2-5, with D perhaps TRBD1 or TRBD2 (5 bases each). Per germline, CDR1 KGHSH and CDR2 LQKENI. V was pared by 6 bases and J by 2 bases, with 13 bases between. This CDR3 is built from 14 residues. The chain's CDR3 is CASSIGDGQETQYF. CDR3 coding DNA: TGTGCCAGCTCCATCGGGGACGGTCAAGAGACCCAGTACTTC.

The chain joins TRBV5-1 to TRBJ1-1; TRBD1 matches 7 bases. The CDR3 spans 13 residues. Germline assignment: CDR1 SGHRS and CDR2 YFSETQ. V lost 7 bases to trimming and J lost 1 base; unmatched junction nucleotides: 4. The CDR3: CASAGQENTEAFF. CDR3 nucleotide sequence: TGCGCCAGCGCAGGACAGGAGAACACTGAAGCTTTCTTT.

The chain uses TRBV7-9 and TRBJ2-1; D is undetermined. CDR3 length: 13 amino acids. Germline loops: CDR1 SEHNR, CDR2 FQNEAQ (reference sequence). Deletions cut 0 bases from V and 6 bases from J, with 6 bases between. The CDR3 loop is CASSLAISNEQFF. As DNA, the CDR3 is TGTGCCAGCAGCTTAGCGATTTCCAATGAGCAGTTCTTC.

The chain is built from TRBV5-1 and TRBJ2-4, with TRBD2 matching over 7 bases. The CDR3 contains 13 residues. The V gene end was trimmed by 0 bases and the J gene end by 7 bases; junction bases not matched to a gene: 1. CDR1 is SGHRS, CDR2 YFSETQ, per germline. The CDR3 coding sequence is TGCGCCAGCAGCTTGGGGACTAGTAACATTCAGTACTTC. It specifies CASSLGTSNIQYF.

This clone was observed once. The CDR3 sequence: CASSPVSGVGNQPQHF. CDR3 DNA: TGTGCCAGCAGCCCTGTTTCAGGGGTAGGCAATCAGCCCCAGCATTTT. V usage is TRBV4-2 and J usage is TRBJ1-5; possible D gene TRBD1, 6 bases. The V gene's germline CDR1 is LGHNA and CDR2 YNFKEQ. The CDR3 sequence is 16 residues long. Trimming removed 4 bases from V and 2 bases from J, with 15 bases in between.

The chain employs TRBV6-5 and TRBJ1-4; TRBD1 aligns across 8 bases. Germline CDR1 and CDR2: MNHEY and SVGAGI. This CDR3 has 15 amino acids. The J segment lost 7 bases and the V segment lost 4 bases, leaving 8 bases of the junction unmatched. The DNA for the CDR3 is TGTGCCAGCAGTTCCTACAGGGGGATGAGTGAAAAACTGTTTTTT. The encoded protein is CASSSYRGMSEKLFF.

V usage is TRBV7-7 and J usage is TRBJ2-5, with TRBD1 as a possible D gene (5 bases). The germline V and J ends were trimmed by 3 bases and 2 bases, with 7 bases remaining between them. This CDR3 region has 13 residues. The germline gives CDR1 SSHAT, CDR2 FNYEAQ (reference sequence). CDR3 DNA: TGTGCCAGCAGCTTTGGACAACAAGAGACCCAGTACTTC. It translates to CASSFGQQETQYF.

This rearrangement joins TRBV27 to TRBJ2-2; the match to TRBD1 covers 7 bases. This CDR3 region has 16 residues. Trimming took 6 bases from V and 7 from J; bases not matched to a gene: 14. Germline loops: CDR1 MNHEY, CDR2 SMNVEV (reference sequence). This chain's CDR3 is CASRPLQGIKDGELFF. In DNA form, the CDR3 reads TGTGCCAGCAGGCCACTACAGGGGATAAAGGACGGGGAGCTGTTTTTT.

The chain is built from TRBV18 and TRBJ1-3, with TRBD1 as a possible D gene (6 bases). Germline V gene lookup returns CDR1 KGHSH and CDR2 LQKENI. CDR3 size: 16 residues. Trimming pared 4 bases from V and 0 bases from J, leaving 13 bases between. The CDR3 spells CASSRVDRNSGNTIYF. In DNA form, the CDR3 reads TGTGCCAGCTCACGAGTAGACAGGAACTCTGGAAACACCATATATTTT.

This clone was detected once. J is TRBJ1-2 and V is TRBV28; D gene ambiguous. Trimming removed 6 bases from V and 6 bases from J, with 14 bases in between. The germline V gene encodes CDR1 MDHEN and CDR2 SYDVKM. This CDR3 spans 13 amino acids. The CDR3 spells CASSLILAHGYTF. In DNA form, the CDR3 reads TGTGCCAGCAGCCTCATTCTAGCCCATGGCTACACCTTC.

The V gene is TRBV2, the J gene TRBJ2-7; 10 nucleotides agree with TRBD2. CDR1 is SNHLY, CDR2 FYNNEI, per germline. CDR3 length: 14 amino acids. Losses at the gene ends were 4 bases for V and 3 bases for J; bases not matched to a gene: 3. The CDR3 here is CASSGTSGYYEQYF. The CDR3, as DNA: TGTGCCAGCAGTGGGACTAGCGGTTACTACGAGCAGTACTTC.

The rearrangement joins TRBV11-3 to TRBJ2-1; no clear D gene. CDR1 and CDR2 (germline): SGHNT, YENEEA. V shed 1 base and J shed 7 bases, with 11 bases lying between them. The CDR3 covers 14 residues. For the CDR3, the DNA is TGTGCCAGCAGCTTAGGTTCCGCCCGAAATGAGCAGTTCTTC. This sequence encodes CASSLGSARNEQFF.

CDR3: CASRGQGATNTEAFF. In DNA form, the CDR3 reads TGTGCCAGTAGAGGACAGGGGGCAACGAACACTGAAGCTTTCTTT. This chain joins TRBV6-6 and TRBJ1-1, with TRBD1 matching over 11 bases. The junction had 7 bases not matched to a gene; V was cut back by 9 bases and J by 1 base. Germline values: CDR1 MNHNY, CDR2 SVGAGI (reference sequence). This CDR3 comprises 15 residues.

The sample holds one count of this clone. The chain combines TRBV9 with TRBJ2-6, with TRBD1 matching over 10 bases. Germline CDR1 is SGDLS and CDR2 is YYNGEE. Trimming cost V 4 bases and J 4 bases; bases outside gene matches: 11. CDR3 length equals 18 residues. The CDR3 spells CASSRRTGGRGGANVLTF. The CDR3 region has the DNA TGTGCCAGCAGCAGACGGACAGGGGGGCGTGGAGGGGCCAACGTCCTGACTTTC.

This sequence joins TRBV2 and TRBJ2-5, with D perhaps TRBD1 (5 bases). There are 14 residues in the CDR3. The germline V gene has CDR1 SNHLY and CDR2 FYNNEI. V was clipped by 3 bases and J by 5 bases, with 13 bases between them. DNA for the CDR3: TGTGCCAGCAGTGAGTCCAGGGTTGGGGAGACCCAGTACTTC. This encodes CASSESRVGETQYF.

The chain employs TRBV28 and TRBJ1-2; 9 nucleotides agree with TRBD1. Germline assignment: CDR1 MDHEN and CDR2 SYDVKM. V dropped 11 bases and J dropped 2; count of bases not matched to a gene: 3. The CDR3 length is 12 residues. CDR3 amino acids: CAFGQGNYGYTF. DNA for the CDR3: TGTGCCTTCGGACAGGGGAACTATGGCTACACCTTC.

The chain links TRBV18 to TRBJ1-4; 8 positions agree with TRBD1. The CDR3 has 14 residues. The trim removed 4 bases at V and 4 bases at J, leaving 2 bases unmatched. Germline lookup yields CDR1 KGHSH and CDR2 LQKENI. The CDR3 bases are TGTGCCAGCTCACAGGACAGGGATAATGAAAAACTGTTTTTT. Residues: CASSQDRDNEKLFF.